The clone carrying this T cell receptor beta chain was found once. What it binds is not known. The sample comes from a study of OX40 agonist ivuxolimab in advanced cancers. For the study at large: Those enrolled were approximately 78% male, with a mean age of 60 years and ages from 23 to 79. Study conclusions and caveats: Fewer expanded clones were found on average in CD4+ than in CD8+ T cells.

The repertoire was sequenced with immunoSEQ multiplex PCR; TCRdb's copy has only in-frame clones and lacks some. The table lists around 80,000 clones, 85% to 90% of them singletons, with 2% to 3% in the top ten. V shed 8 bases and J shed 5 bases, with 13 bases lying between them. The CDR3 spans 13 residues. Germline V gene lookup returns CDR1 GTSNPN and CDR2 SVGIG (reference sequence). This receptor was obtained from an adult with an advanced solid tumor such as melanoma, head and neck, liver or kidney cancer. Sequencing was performed on CD4+ or CD8+ T cells sorted from blood, taken in a trial of the OX40 agonist ivuxolimab. The chain combines TRBV30 with TRBJ1-6; D not resolved. Written as DNA, the CDR3 is TGTGCCCGCGGGGAGGGCCATAATTCACCCCTCCACTTT. Translating gives CARGEGHNSPLHF.